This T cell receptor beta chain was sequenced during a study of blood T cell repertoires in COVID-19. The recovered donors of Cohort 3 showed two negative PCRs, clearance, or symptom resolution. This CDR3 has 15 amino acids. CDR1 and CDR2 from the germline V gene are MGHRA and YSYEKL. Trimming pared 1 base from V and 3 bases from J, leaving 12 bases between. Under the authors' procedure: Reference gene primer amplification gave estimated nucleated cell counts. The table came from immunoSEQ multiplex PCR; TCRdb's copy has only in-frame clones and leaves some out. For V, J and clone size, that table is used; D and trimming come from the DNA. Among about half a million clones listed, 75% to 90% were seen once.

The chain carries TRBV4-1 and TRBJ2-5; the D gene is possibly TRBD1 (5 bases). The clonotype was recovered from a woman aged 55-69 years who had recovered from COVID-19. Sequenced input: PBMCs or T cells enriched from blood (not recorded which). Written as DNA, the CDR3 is TGCGCCAGCAGCCAAGTCTATACAGGAAAAGAGACCCAGTACTTC. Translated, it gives CASSQVYTGKETQYF.